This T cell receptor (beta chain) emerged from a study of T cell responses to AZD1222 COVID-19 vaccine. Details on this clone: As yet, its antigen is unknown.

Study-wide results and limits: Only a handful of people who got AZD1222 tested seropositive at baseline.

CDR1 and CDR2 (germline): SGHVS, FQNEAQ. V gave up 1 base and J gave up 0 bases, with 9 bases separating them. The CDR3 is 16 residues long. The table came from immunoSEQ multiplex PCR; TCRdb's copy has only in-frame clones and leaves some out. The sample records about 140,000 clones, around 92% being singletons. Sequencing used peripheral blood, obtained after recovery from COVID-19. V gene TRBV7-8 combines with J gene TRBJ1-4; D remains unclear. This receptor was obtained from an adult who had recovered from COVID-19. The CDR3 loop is CASSLGRFATNEKLFF. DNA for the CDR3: TGTGCCAGCAGCTTAGGTCGATTTGCAACTAATGAAAAACTGTTTTTT.